Included here is one TCR beta chain sequence, with context. Between the trimmed V and J ends, which lost 7 bases and 2 bases, there was a span of 18 bases. This CDR3 has 16 residues. Germline CDR1 and CDR2: MDHEN and SYDVKM. This sample is part of a study of blood T cell repertoires in COVID-19. Across the whole study: The United States, Italy and Spain supplied acute and convalescent COVID-19 samples. The analysed material was cDNA or gDNA that came from T cells, B-cell-depleted T cells, or PBMCs.

Original handling: Quantification of nucleated cells was approximated via reference gene primer amplification. Here immunoSEQ multiplex PCR was the method, and the copy in TCRdb shows in-frame clones only, minus some. V, J and clone size are those of that table, while D and trimming were read from the DNA. In the table there are roughly 90,000 clones, about 87% of which are singletons. Sequenced input: peripheral blood. The rearrangement uses TRBV28 and TRBJ2-1, with a possible D match to TRBD1 (5 bases). The sequence came from a human donor in a cohort sampled during active COVID-19. The CDR3 here is CASTLPGPGTYNEQFF. Here the CDR3 DNA reads TGTGCCAGCACCTTACCGGGCCCAGGGACCTACAATGAGCAGTTCTTC.